The rows below give T cell receptor beta chains drawn from one sample of a study of blood T cell repertoires in COVID-19. Using immunoSEQ multiplex PCR, the repertoire was profiled, and TCRdb retains in-frame clones only, with some absent. Here the sample spans around 150,000 clones, approximately 80% being singletons. The specimen sequenced was peripheral blood. Every receptor here comes from a man aged 45-65 years with acute or convalescent COVID-19. Each CDR3 is given with its conserved first and last residue. The D gene is left open where the match is weak. Some rows have no size entry. The others give once, few or many, or a class for an expanded clone.

v_call,j_call,clone_size,d_call,cdr3_nt,cdr3_aa
TRBV4-1,TRBJ2-5,NA,NA,TGCGCCAGCAGCCACCCTGGGACTTTGAGGTGGGAGACCCAGTACTTC,CASSHPGTLRWETQYF
TRBV28,TRBJ2-2,NA,NA,TGTGCCAGCAGTCCCACGCTAGCGCCGAACACCGGGGAGCTGTTTTTT,CASSPTLAPNTGELFF
TRBV5-6,TRBJ1-4,NA,NA,TGTGCCAGCAGTCCCTGGGGGGGAGAAAAACTGTTTTTT,CASSPWGGEKLFF
TRBV7-9,TRBJ2-1,NA,TRBD1,TGTGCCAGCAGCTTTGGACAGGGAGAGGGCGATGAGCAGTTCTTC,CASSFGQGEGDEQFF
TRBV7-3,TRBJ2-3,NA,NA,TGTGCCAGCAGCCCCGGGTCCAGGGTCACAGATACGCAGTATTTT,CASSPGSRVTDTQYF
TRBV6-6,TRBJ1-2,NA,TRBD1,TGTGCCAGCAGGACCGGGACAGGTTCCCGCTACACCTTC,CASRTGTGSRYTF
TRBV5-6,TRBJ1-5,once,NA,TGTGCCAGCAGCTTGACAGGGCAGTATAGCAATCAGCCCCAGCATTTT,CASSLTGQYSNQPQHF
TRBV5-1,TRBJ1-5,NA,TRBD1,TGCGCCAGCAGCTTGGAGACAGGGGGCGATCAGCCCCAGCATTTT,CASSLETGGDQPQHF
TRBV5-1,TRBJ2-6,NA,TRBD2,TGCGCCAGCAGCGTGACTAGCGGGGGTTCCTCTGGGGCCAACGTCCTGACTTTC,CASSVTSGGSSGANVLTF
TRBV2,TRBJ1-1,NA,NA,TGTGCCAGCAGTGAACGGGATACTGAAGCTTTCTTT,CASSERDTEAFF